This T cell receptor (beta chain) was obtained from a study of T cell changes during pregnancy in multiple sclerosis. The CDR3 has 17 residues. In germline, CDR1 is MNHNS, CDR2 SASEGT. Trimming cost V 2 bases and J 1 base, with 17 bases left between them. Only in-frame clones appear in the TCRdb table, and some are missing; sequencing was by immunoSEQ multiplex PCR. Of 45,000 to 50,000 clones in the sample, about 91% were seen once. The sequence came from a female donor in good health, enrolled as a control in a pregnancy study. The V call is TRBV6-1, the J call TRBJ1-2; D possibly corresponds to TRBD1 (5 bases). This material consisted of CD4+ T cells from peripheral blood mononuclear cells, taken in the second trimester of pregnancy. The CDR3 spells CASSEIVRGRVNYGYTF. The CDR3 DNA reads as TGTGCCAGCAGTGAAATTGTCCGCGGCAGGGTTAACTATGGCTACACCTTC.